A selection of T cell receptor beta chains follows, all from one sample in a study of graft-versus-host responses after intestinal transplantation. For these TCRs, the target antigens are not known. Here immunoSEQ multiplex PCR was the method, and the copy in TCRdb shows in-frame clones only, minus some. The sample contains about 99,000 clones, over 85% of which appear only once. The sequencing here drew on unstimulated CD8+ T cells sorted from spleen or lymph node cells, taken before intestinal transplant. All receptors come from a human donor who received an intestinal transplant. Both conserved end residues are part of each CDR3. D genes are given only for firm matches. The size field is filled for only some rows; it gives once, few, many or a size class.

d_gene,v_gene,j_gene,abundance,CDR3nt,CDR3aa
NA,TRBV5-6,TRBJ1-6,NA,TGTGCCAGCAGTCCCCTTTGGGGAGCTAATTCACCCCTCCACTTT,CASSPLWGANSPLHF
TRBD1,TRBV9,TRBJ1-6,NA,TGTGCCAGCAGCGTGGGACAGGGGTTTTCACCCCTCCACTTT,CASSVGQGFSPLHF
NA,TRBV2,TRBJ1-3,NA,TGTGCCAGCAGGCGAGACGCCTACTCTGGAAACACCATATATTTT,CASRRDAYSGNTIYF
NA,TRBV6-5,TRBJ2-5,once,TGTGCCAGCAGGGGAGACAGCCAGGAGACCCAGTACTTC,CASRGDSQETQYF
NA,TRBV15,TRBJ2-1,NA,TGTGCCACCAGGGGATCCAATGAGCAGTTCTTC,CATRGSNEQFF
TRBD2,TRBV4-2,TRBJ2-7,once,TGTGCCAGCAGCCCACTAGCGGGGGAATACGAGCAGTACTTC,CASSPLAGEYEQYF
TRBD1,TRBV6-6,TRBJ2-3,NA,TGTGCCAGCAGCTGGACAGGGGGCATCGGAGATACGCAGTATTTT,CASSWTGGIGDTQYF
NA,TRBV6-6,TRBJ1-5,NA,TGTGCCAGCAGTATAGGGGGAAATCAGCCCCAGCATTTT,CASSIGGNQPQHF
NA,TRBV5-4,TRBJ1-3,NA,TGTGCCAGCAGCTTTAGAGGCGGCTCTGGAAACACCATATATTTT,CASSFRGGSGNTIYF
NA,TRBV4-1,TRBJ2-1,NA,TGCGCCAGCAGCCAAGATAGGGCAGGGGAAGGGTATGAGCAGTTCTTC,CASSQDRAGEGYEQFF
NA,TRBV11-2,TRBJ2-7,NA,TGTGCCAGCAGCTTAGCCAGCTACGAGCAGTACTTC,CASSLASYEQYF
NA,TRBV4-1,TRBJ2-7,few,TGCGCCAGCAGCCAAGACTCCTACGAGCAGTACTTC,CASSQDSYEQYF
NA,TRBV12-5,TRBJ1-3,NA,TGTGCTAGTGGTTTAGGAAACACCATATATTTT,CASGLGNTIYF
TRBD2,TRBV7-8,TRBJ2-3,NA,TGTGCCAGCAGCTCCATTTGGGGACTAGCGGCCCCGATAGATACGCAGTATTTT,CASSSIWGLAAPIDTQYF
NA,TRBV9,TRBJ1-2,NA,TGTGCCAGCATGAGGGAGGATGGCTACACCTTC,CASMREDGYTF
NA,TRBV4-1,TRBJ1-2,NA,TGCGCCAGCAGCCAAGTGGGATCCTATGGCTACACCTTC,CASSQVGSYGYTF
NA,TRBV27,TRBJ1-5,NA,TGTGCCAGCTCGATCGGTAGCAATCAGCCCCAGCATTTT,CASSIGSNQPQHF
TRBD2,TRBV4-1,TRBJ2-1,NA,TGCGCCAGCAGCCAGGTTACTGCGGGGGGGCTAAATGAGCAGTTCTTC,CASSQVTAGGLNEQFF
NA,TRBV23-1,TRBJ2-1,NA,TGCGCCAGCAGTCAATCCTATAGCTCCTACAATGAGCAGTTCTTC,CASSQSYSSYNEQFF
TRBD2,TRBV13,TRBJ2-5,NA,TGTGCCAGCAGCCCTAGCGGGAGCCAAGAGACCCAGTACTTC,CASSPSGSQETQYF
NA,TRBV19,TRBJ2-1,NA,TGTGCCAGTAGTATAGCAGGGAGCTCCTACAATGAGCAGTTCTTC,CASSIAGSSYNEQFF
NA,TRBV4-1,TRBJ1-1,NA,TGCGCCAGCAGCCAAGTCGGCGCGAACACTGAAGCTTTCTTT,CASSQVGANTEAFF
NA,TRBV15,TRBJ1-5,once,TGTGCCACCAGCAGAGATCGGCAGTCTAATCAGCCCCAGCATTTT,CATSRDRQSNQPQHF
NA,TRBV4-1,TRBJ1-5,NA,TGCGCCAGCAGCCAAGAAGGTCTGATTAGCAATCAGCCCCAGCATTTT,CASSQEGLISNQPQHF
NA,TRBV6-5,TRBJ2-5,NA,TGTGCCAGCAACTTTCGAGACGGGGTCCCGGAGACCCAGTACTTC,CASNFRDGVPETQYF
NA,TRBV5-6,TRBJ2-1,NA,TGTGCCAGCAGCCCAAGGCAAATATACAATGAGCAGTTCTTC,CASSPRQIYNEQFF
TRBD2,TRBV15,TRBJ2-1,NA,TGTGCCACCAGCATCGGGCGGGGGGGGTACAATGAGCAGTTCTTC,CATSIGRGGYNEQFF
NA,TRBV19,TRBJ1-5,NA,TGTGCCAGTATTAGGGAAAACGGTCAGCCCCAGCATTTT,CASIRENGQPQHF
NA,TRBV5-8,TRBJ2-3,once,TGTGCCAGCAGCCCTAAGGAGGAACGCACAGATACGCAGTATTTT,CASSPKEERTDTQYF
NA,TRBV5-6,TRBJ1-6,NA,TGTGCCAGCAGCTTGGGTGGGGGGTCGGTCAATTCACCCCTCCACTTT,CASSLGGGSVNSPLHF
NA,TRBV7-6,TRBJ2-3,NA,TGTGCCAGCAGCTCCCGGACCACAGATACGCAGTATTTT,CASSSRTTDTQYF
TRBD1,TRBV29-1,TRBJ2-2,NA,TGCAGCGTTAGTGGTGGACAGGGGGCTCCGGGCGGGGAGCTGTTTTTT,CSVSGGQGAPGGELFF
TRBD1,TRBV6-1,TRBJ1-3,NA,TGTGCCAGCAAGGACAGGGCCGGAAACACCATATATTTT,CASKDRAGNTIYF
TRBD1,TRBV5-5,TRBJ1-2,NA,TGTGCCAGCAGCTTGTTTGGGACAGGGGATGGCTACACCTTC,CASSLFGTGDGYTF
NA,TRBV30,TRBJ1-5,NA,TGTGCCTGTGGTATGGCGGGCCCCGGGCCCCAGCATTTT,CACGMAGPGPQHF
NA,TRBV7-6,TRBJ2-7,NA,TGTGCCAGCAGCTTAGCCGAGGGGGGCGGGTACGAGCAGTACTTC,CASSLAEGGGYEQYF
NA,TRBV19,TRBJ1-1,NA,TGTGCCAGTAGCCTATGGCAGAACACTGAAGCTTTCTTT,CASSLWQNTEAFF
NA,TRBV19,TRBJ2-1,NA,TGTGCCAGTAGTATAAGAGGGGCATACAATGAGCAGTTCTTC,CASSIRGAYNEQFF
TRBD1,TRBV6-5,TRBJ1-1,NA,TGTGCCAGCAGTTACGGCCGACAGGGTACCACTGAAGCTTTCTTT,CASSYGRQGTTEAFF
TRBD2,TRBV27,TRBJ2-7,NA,TGTGCCAGCAGTCTCGGACTAGCGGCCTACGAGCAGTACTTC,CASSLGLAAYEQYF
TRBD1,TRBV5-1,TRBJ2-7,NA,TGCGCCAGCAGTTGGACAGGGAGCGAGCAGTACTTC,CASSWTGSEQYF
NA,TRBV7-9,TRBJ2-7,few,TGTGCCTTTGTCTCGTCCGAGCAGTACTTC,CAFVSSEQYF
NA,TRBV9,TRBJ2-2,NA,TGTGCCAGCAGCGTAGTAGTAGGGATCGGCACCGGGGAGCTGTTTTTT,CASSVVVGIGTGELFF
NA,TRBV6-5,TRBJ2-1,NA,TGTGCCAGCAGTTACTCTGTGGGGGGCACCTACAATGAGCAGTTCTTC,CASSYSVGGTYNEQFF
NA,TRBV5-1,TRBJ1-1,NA,TGCGCCAGCAGCTTGGTACTCGCCAGGCGGACTGAAGCTTTCTTT,CASSLVLARRTEAFF
NA,TRBV7-8,TRBJ1-1,NA,TGTGCCAGCAGCTTAGAGGATTGGGGTGAGAGGATTGAAGCTTTCTTT,CASSLEDWGERIEAFF
NA,TRBV19,TRBJ2-2,few,TGTGCCAGTAGTATAGCCGGGGAGCTGTTTTTT,CASSIAGELFF
NA,TRBV5-1,TRBJ2-7,once,TGCGCCAGCAGCTTGGGGGACCCAATCTACGAGCAGTACTTC,CASSLGDPIYEQYF
TRBD1,TRBV6-7,TRBJ2-1,NA,TGTGCCAGCAGTTACTCGGAAGACACCCCAGGGGGTTACAATGAGCAGTTCTTC,CASSYSEDTPGGYNEQFF
NA,TRBV27,TRBJ2-2,NA,TGTGCCAGCTCGATGACAGGTTTGGAGCTGTTTTTT,CASSMTGLELFF
NA,TRBV5-1,TRBJ1-2,NA,TGCGCCAGCAGCTTGACCAAACAATTCCGGGACAACCGCCGCCGCTATGGCTACACCTTC,CASSLTKQFRDNRRRYGYTF
NA,TRBV10-2,TRBJ2-7,NA,TGCGCCAGCAGTGAACTGGGTACCTACGAGCAGTACTTC,CASSELGTYEQYF
NA,TRBV27,TRBJ2-1,NA,TGTGCCAGCAGTTTTGGTAGCTCCTACAATGAGCAGTTCTTC,CASSFGSSYNEQFF
NA,TRBV6-5,TRBJ2-7,NA,TGTGCCAGCAGTTACCCCCCCGGGCAGTACTTC,CASSYPPGQYF
NA,TRBV5-8,TRBJ2-1,NA,TGTGCCAGCAGCCTGACTAGAGCTGTTGAGCAGTTCTTC,CASSLTRAVEQFF
NA,TRBV7-2,TRBJ2-1,NA,TGTGCCAGCAGCACGGGACCTCAGCCCAATGAGCAGTTCTTC,CASSTGPQPNEQFF
NA,TRBV4-1,TRBJ2-7,NA,TGCGCCAGCAGCCAAGAATCGGTGAGATCCTACGAGCAGTACTTC,CASSQESVRSYEQYF
TRBD1,TRBV11-2,TRBJ1-2,few,TGTGCCAGCAGTGGGACAGTTTATGGCTACACCTTC,CASSGTVYGYTF
NA,TRBV6-5,TRBJ1-2,NA,TGTGCCAGCAGTTACGGCGAGTCCTATGGCTACACCTTC,CASSYGESYGYTF
NA,TRBV6-1,TRBJ2-3,NA,TGTGCCAGCAGCGGGGGGCTAATTGTACCAGATACGCAGTATTTT,CASSGGLIVPDTQYF